Listed below are T cell receptor beta chains from one sample, sequenced in a study of T-cell reconstitution after alpha-beta-depleted transplantation in children. TCRdb re-analysed the PCR reads in MiXCR, keeping a single row per CDR3 protein. Of 250,000 to 400,000 distinct CDR3 sequences in the sample, approximately 23% were seen once. This material consisted of PBMCs, mostly from graft donor cells, taken 180 days after TCRalphabeta/CD19-depleted stem cell transplant. The receptors originated from a male patient younger than 18 who had a stem cell transplant for acute lymphoblastic leukemia, so the T cells may come from the graft donor. The CDR3 runs from the conserved cysteine through the conserved F or W. D genes are given only for firm matches. Size tells how often a clone was seen (once, few, many) or the class of an expanded clone, and some rows leave it out.

size: -; J: TRBJ1-4; D: -; V: TRBV7-8; CDR3: CASRSGLATNEKLFF; DNA: TGTGCCAGCAGATCGGGGCTGGCAACTAATGAAAAACTGTTTTTT
size: -; J: TRBJ2-5; D: TRBD1; V: TRBV10-3; CDR3: CAISDRQGNQETQYF; DNA: TGTGCCATCAGTGACCGACAGGGCAACCAAGAGACCCAGTACTTC
size: -; J: TRBJ2-7; D: TRBD2; V: TRBV20-1; CDR3: CSARGAVGPGGEQYF; DNA: TGCAGTGCTAGAGGGGCGGTAGGGCCGGGGGGCGAGCAGTACTTC
size: -; J: TRBJ2-1; D: TRBD2; V: TRBV5-1; CDR3: CASSFVREFNEQFF; DNA: TGCGCCAGCAGCTTTGTGCGGGAGTTCAATGAGCAGTTCTTC
size: -; J: TRBJ2-6; D: -; V: TRBV12-3/TRBV12-4; CDR3: CASRVSSGANVLTF; DNA: TGTGCCAGCAGGGTCTCCTCTGGGGCCAACGTCCTGACTTTC
size: -; J: TRBJ2-7; D: TRBD1; V: TRBV10-3; CDR3: CAISDRSWTDRAAYEQYF; DNA: TGTGCCATCAGTGACCGATCATGGACCGACAGGGCCGCCTACGAGCAGTACTTC
size: -; J: TRBJ2-3; D: -; V: TRBV4-1; CDR3: CASSRRSPDTQYF; DNA: TGCGCCAGCAGCCGGCGCTCCCCAGATACGCAGTATTTT
size: -; J: TRBJ2-1; D: TRBD2; V: TRBV9; CDR3: CASSASLAGGIIGEQFF; DNA: TGTGCCAGCAGCGCCTCACTAGCGGGAGGGATAATAGGGGAGCAGTTCTTC
size: few; J: TRBJ2-3; D: -; V: TRBV7-3; CDR3: CASSLLGQPTDTQYF; DNA: TGTGCCAGCAGCTTATTAGGCCAGCCCACAGATACGCAGTATTTT
size: -; J: TRBJ2-5; D: -; V: TRBV4-1; CDR3: CATGGLLQETQYF; DNA: TGCGCCACCGGGGGGCTTCTCCAAGAGACCCAGTACTTC
size: -; J: TRBJ2-2; D: -; V: TRBV5-1; CDR3: CASSLVSPSGELFF; DNA: TGCGCCAGCAGCTTGGTTAGCCCCTCGGGGGAGCTGTTTTTT
size: -; J: TRBJ2-2; D: -; V: TRBV24-1; CDR3: CATSDVGLPGTAGKLFF; DNA: TGTGCCACCAGTGACGTCGGGCTCCCTGGCACCGCCGGGAAGCTGTTTTTT
size: -; J: TRBJ2-1; D: TRBD2; V: TRBV27; CDR3: CASMGAGLAGGRNEQFF; DNA: TGTGCCAGCATGGGTGCTGGTCTAGCGGGAGGGCGGAATGAGCAGTTCTTC
size: -; J: TRBJ1-1; D: TRBD1; V: TRBV7-9; CDR3: CASSFWTGHTEAFF; DNA: TGTGCCAGCAGCTTTTGGACAGGGCACACTGAAGCTTTCTTT
size: -; J: TRBJ1-4; D: TRBD1; V: TRBV2; CDR3: CASSEEQGSRKKLFF; DNA: TGTGCCAGCAGTGAAGAACAGGGGAGTCGGAAAAAACTGTTTTTT